These 30 T cell receptor beta chains originate from one sample sequenced in a study of regulatory T cells in long-lasting Graves disease. The TCR beta library used iRepertoire HTBI primers with Arm-PCR amplification of CDR3. MiXCR, applied by TCRdb to the multiplex PCR reads, yields one record per CDR3 protein. The repertoire holds roughly 510,000 distinct CDR3 sequences, with about 15% as singletons. Described time point: newly diagnosed GD, antithyroid drugs for less than 3 months. Isolated PBMC RNA provided the starting material for the TCR library. A further study also used this sample, focusing on T cells in Graves' hyperthyroidism and ophthalmopathy.

The source was peripheral blood mononuclear cells (PBMCs), collected at new diagnosis, from a patient treated with antithyroid drugs. The receptors come from a young man with Graves disease.

The V gene is TRBV12-5, the J gene TRBJ1-1; 7 nucleotides agree with TRBD1. With V trimmed by 3 bases and J by 0 bases, 7 bases remained unmatched. The CDR3 loop spans 16 amino acids. From germline, CDR1 is LGHNT and CDR2 FRNRAP. The CDR3 region has the DNA TGTGCTAGTGGTTTAGGGGAGGGGGCCATGAACACTGAAGCTTTCTTT. As protein: CASGLGEGAMNTEAFF. The whole variable domain, remainder taken from reference TRBV12-5 and TRBJ1-1, is DARVTQTPRHKVTEMGQEVTMRCQPILGHNTVFWYRQTMMQGLELLAYFRNRAPLDDSGMPKDRFSAEMPDATLATLKIQPSEPRDSAVYFCASGLGEGAMNTEAFFGQGTRLTVV.

This chain links TRBV5-1 with TRBJ2-2; D call uncertain. V lost 3 bases and J lost 5, with 17 bases in between. Germline CDR1 and CDR2: SGHRS and YFSETQ. This CDR3 is 16 amino acids long. Written as DNA, the CDR3 is TGCGCCAGCAGCTACCGTGATACAAGGAAGACCGGGGAGCTGTTTTTT. It encodes CASSYRDTRKTGELFF.

Only a few counts were recorded for this clonotype. The chain is built from TRBV13 and TRBJ1-2; D uncertain. The CDR3 spans 16 residues. The V gene's germline CDR1 is PRHDT and CDR2 FYEKMQ (reference sequence). Trimming pared 5 bases from V and 6 bases from J, leaving 22 bases between. The CDR3 here is CASSGRGRPGRDGYTF. The CDR3 DNA reads as TGTGCCAGCAGCGGAAGAGGCAGGCCCGGGAGGGATGGCTACACCTTC. The whole variable domain, filled in from reference TRBV13 and TRBJ1-2, reads AAGVIQSPRHLIKEKRETATLKCYPIPRHDTVYWYQQGPGQDPQFLISFYEKMQSDKGSIPDRFSAQQFSDYHSELNMSSLELGDSALYFCASSGRGRPGRDGYTFGSGTRLTVV.

A note on this clonotype: One end of the junction fails to match germline, which may point to a read error. The chain links TRBV3-1 to TRBJ2-1, with 8 bases identical to TRBD2. Germline V gives CDR1 LGHDT, CDR2 YNNKEL (reference sequence). This CDR3 region has 17 residues. CDR3 sequence reads: CASSRLAGSGSYNEQSF. The CDR3 nucleotides read TGTGCCAGCAGTAGGCTAGCGGGTTCAGGCTCCTACAATGAGCAGTCCTTC.

Many counts were recorded for this clonotype. The chain recombines TRBV28 with TRBJ2-7, with TRBD2 as a possible D gene (6 bases). The CDR3 totals 14 residues. V was cut by 4 bases and J by 6 bases, with 16 bases left in between. Germline lookup yields CDR1 MDHEN and CDR2 SYDVKM. The CDR3 loop reads CASSSGGLAGEQYF. CDR3 nucleotide sequence: TGTGCCAGCAGTTCCGGAGGGCTGGCGGGCGAGCAGTACTTC.

V gene TRBV19 combines with J gene TRBJ1-5; 10 bases agree with TRBD1. The CDR3 is 15 residues long. Germline-derived CDR1 and CDR2 are LNHDA and SQIVND (reference sequence). The trim removed 8 bases at V and 1 base at J, leaving 5 bases unmatched. The CDR3 loop reads CASRQGARSNQPQHF. DNA of the CDR3: TGTGCCAGTCGACAGGGGGCGAGGAGCAATCAGCCCCAGCATTTT. Drawing the rest from reference TRBV19 and TRBJ1-5, the complete variable domain is DGGITQSPKYLFRKEGQNVTLSCEQNLNHDAMYWYRQDPGQGLRLIYYSQIVNDFQKGDIAEGYSVSREKKESFPLTVTSAQKNPTAFYLCASRQGARSNQPQHFGDGTRLSIL.

This chain connects TRBV18 to TRBJ2-5; 10 bases fit TRBD2. Germline trimming cut 1 base from V and 3 bases from J; bases unmatched to any gene: 11. The CDR3 length is 18 residues. The germline V gene has CDR1 KGHSH and CDR2 LQKENI. The CDR3 region is CASSPRQREGPREETQYF. The CDR3, as DNA: TGTGCCAGCTCACCACGCCAGCGGGAGGGCCCAAGAGAAGAGACCCAGTACTTC.

This chain uses TRBV4-1 with TRBJ2-1; tentative D call: TRBD1 (6 bases). Looked up from germline, CDR1 is MGHRA and CDR2 is YSYEKL. The CDR3 contains 14 residues. Trimming pared 5 bases from V and 2 bases from J, leaving 10 bases between. This CDR3 is CASSGQLPYNEQFF. CDR3 bases: TGCGCCAGCAGCGGACAGTTACCCTACAATGAGCAGTTCTTC.

This clonotype was observed at least ten times. The rearrangement joins TRBV20-1 to TRBJ2-7, with 9 bases identical to TRBD1. The V and J ends lost 1 base and 3 bases, in that order; junction bases with no gene match: 7. This CDR3 region has 15 residues. CDR1 is DFQATT, CDR2 SNEGSKA, per germline (reference sequence). The CDR3 reads CSARARTGDYYEQYF. The CDR3 DNA follows: TGCAGTGCTAGAGCGCGGACAGGGGACTACTACGAGCAGTACTTC.

This clonotype has a handful of counts. This chain joins TRBV18 and TRBJ2-3; D remains unclear. The V end was cut by 1 base, the J end by 0 bases, with 8 bases between. CDR3 length: 15 amino acids. Germline loops: CDR1 KGHSH, CDR2 LQKENI. CDR3 protein: CASSPQFTSTDTQYF. The DNA for the CDR3 is TGTGCCAGCTCACCACAGTTCACTAGCACAGATACGCAGTATTTT.

This clonotype was detected a few times. The chain carries TRBV6-2 or TRBV6-3 and TRBJ2-4, with D possibly matching TRBD1 (6 bases). The ends were cut back, 2 bases at V and 0 bases at J, with 20 bases in the middle. Germline V gene sequence: CDR1 MNHEY, CDR2 SVGEGT. The CDR3 runs to 19 residues. The CDR3: CASSYPELPQGLAKNIQYF. The CDR3 coding sequence is TGTGCCAGCAGTTACCCCGAACTCCCACAGGGTTTAGCCAAAAACATTCAGTACTTC.

This clonotype was seen a handful of times. The V call is TRBV6-2 or TRBV6-3, the J call TRBJ2-3, with D possibly TRBD1 on 6 matching bases. This CDR3 has 15 residues. Trimming cost V 2 bases and J 1 base, with 10 bases left between them. In germline, CDR1 is MNHEY, CDR2 SVGEGT. CDR3: CASSYRQGRTDTQYF. The CDR3 nucleotides are TGTGCCAGCAGTTACCGGCAGGGGCGCACAGATACGCAGTATTTT.

In this sample, this clonotype turned up many times. The chain uses TRBV11-2 and TRBJ2-5; D unresolved. Trimming pared 4 bases from V and 4 bases from J, leaving 7 bases between. The CDR3 contains 12 residues. CDR1 SGHAT and CDR2 FQNNGV come from the germline V gene. The CDR3, as DNA: TGTGCCAGCAGCTCGTCGACAGAGACCCAGTACTTC. Amino acids: CASSSSTETQYF.

The chain is built from TRBV20-1 and TRBJ2-3, with D unresolved. The V end was cut by 5 bases, the J end by 4 bases, with 13 bases between. Germline CDR1 DFQATT, CDR2 SNEGSKA (reference sequence). CDR3 length equals 13 residues. Here the CDR3 DNA reads TGCAGTGCTTTGGGCCGAACCGCAGATACGCAGTATTTT. Translation gives CSALGRTADTQYF.

This clonotype was observed at least ten times. The rearrangement uses TRBV7-2 and TRBJ2-7; possibly TRBD2 for D (5 bases). The germline gives CDR1 SGHTA, CDR2 FQGNSA. V dropped 5 bases and J dropped 2 bases, with 13 bases sitting between them. This CDR3 is 14 amino acids long. The CDR3 region has the DNA TGTGCCAGCAGCCGAGTTAGAGCGGCCTACGAGCAGTACTTC. It is translated as CASSRVRAAYEQYF. The full variable domain, completed using reference TRBV7-2 and TRBJ2-7, is GAGVSQSPSNKVTEKGKDVELRCDPISGHTALYWYRQSLGQGLEFLIYFQGNSAPDKSGLPSDRFSAERTGGSVSTLTIQRTQQEDSAVYLCASSRVRAAYEQYFGPGTRLTVT.

This clonotype was detected a few times. The chain uses TRBV6-2 or TRBV6-3 and TRBJ2-5; possible D gene TRBD1, 5 bases. Trimming left V 2 bases short and J 0 bases short, with 7 bases between. Germline CDR1 reads MNHEY; CDR2 reads SVGEGT. This CDR3 has 14 amino acids. CDR3 loop: CASSYDSNQETQYF. The CDR3 DNA follows: TGTGCCAGCAGTTACGACAGCAACCAAGAGACCCAGTACTTC.

This clonotype was recorded many times. The rearrangement joins TRBV11-2 to TRBJ1-5; the D is unclear. Germline V gene lookup returns CDR1 SGHAT and CDR2 FQNNGV. Trimming stripped 3 bases from V and 6 bases from J, with 9 bases between. The CDR3 sequence is 13 residues long. This CDR3 reads CASSFEVGQPQHF. CDR3 in DNA: TGTGCCAGCAGCTTCGAGGTCGGTCAGCCCCAGCATTTT.

CDR3 protein: CASSQDSGTGTQYF. In DNA form, the CDR3 reads TGTGCCAGCAGCCAAGATAGCGGGACGGGGACCCAGTACTTC. J is TRBJ2-3 and V is TRBV3-1, with TRBD2 identical over 8 bases. The tail of the sequence fits TRBJ2-5 better, so the J call may be wrong. Germline CDR1 LGHDT, CDR2 YNNKEL (reference sequence). The CDR3 sequence is 14 residues long.

This clonotype was counted at least ten times. The rearrangement links TRBV3-1 to TRBJ1-6; D not resolved. Trimming pared 4 bases from V and 9 bases from J, leaving 13 bases between. The CDR3 is 14 amino acids. Germline V lookup: CDR1 LGHDT, CDR2 YNNKEL (reference sequence). The CDR3, as DNA: TGTGCCAGCAGCCCGGGAGGTAATGCTTCACCCCTCCACTTT. It encodes CASSPGGNASPLHF.

This clonotype was seen many times. In nucleotides, the CDR3 is TGCAGTGCCCGAATAGGGGGGAACACTGAAGCTTTCTTT. Translating gives CSARIGGNTEAFF. The chain recombines TRBV20-1 with TRBJ1-1, with D possibly TRBD1 on 6 matching bases. The CDR3 sequence is 13 residues long. Germline loops: CDR1 DFQATT, CDR2 SNEGSKA (reference sequence). V was clipped by 6 bases and J by 1 base, with 12 bases between them.

This sequence joins TRBV20-1 and TRBJ1-2; D gene uncertain. CDR3 length equals 12 residues. The germline V and J ends were trimmed by 5 bases and 4 bases, with 11 bases remaining between them. Germline V gives CDR1 DFQATT, CDR2 SNEGSKA (reference sequence). Here the CDR3 reads CSAPLGLYGYTF. DNA for the CDR3: TGCAGTGCTCCCCTCGGGCTCTATGGCTACACCTTC.

This clonotype was seen only a few times. The chain links TRBV5-1 to TRBJ2-3, with D perhaps being TRBD1 or TRBD2 (5 bases each). The CDR3 totals 16 residues. Germline V gene lookup returns CDR1 SGHRS and CDR2 YFSETQ. V lost 4 bases and J 2 bases, leaving 17 bases between the germline ends. The CDR3 loop reads CASSVEGRAYTDTQYF. Written as DNA, the CDR3 is TGCGCCAGCAGCGTTGAGGGGCGGGCGTACACAGATACGCAGTATTTT.

This clonotype was detected many times. This chain connects TRBV11-2 to TRBJ1-1; D is possibly TRBD1 (5 bases). Trimming pared 5 bases from V and 5 bases from J, leaving 18 bases between. The CDR3 totals 15 residues. CDR1 is SGHAT, CDR2 FQNNGV, per germline. The CDR3: CASSRGAALPTEAFF. CDR3 sequence (DNA): TGTGCCAGCAGCAGAGGGGCAGCCTTGCCGACTGAAGCTTTCTTT.

This clonotype was counted ten times or more. The chain recombines TRBV28 with TRBJ1-5, with 7 bases aligning to TRBD1. Trimming took 6 bases from V and 5 from J; bases not matched to a gene: 13. The CDR3 runs 16 residues. Germline V gene data show CDR1 as MDHEN and CDR2 as SYDVKM. This CDR3 reads CASRSPRGRRDQPQHF. In DNA, the CDR3 is TGTGCCAGCAGGTCTCCCAGGGGGAGGCGCGATCAGCCCCAGCATTTT.

This clonotype was picked up many times. The chain recombines TRBV30 with TRBJ2-5; D unresolved. The CDR3 consists of 16 residues. Germline V CDR1 and CDR2: GTSNPN, SVGIG (reference sequence). V was pared by 2 bases and J by 5 bases, with 21 bases between. CDR3 DNA: TGTGCCTGGAGTCCCCTCCGACTCTTATCGAGGGAGACCCAGTACTTC. Protein product: CAWSPLRLLSRETQYF. Using reference TRBV30 and TRBJ2-5 for the parts outside the CDR3, the full variable domain is SQTIHQWPATLVQPVGSPLSLECTVEGTSNPNLYWYRQAAGRGLQLLFYSVGIGQISSEVPQNLSASRPQDRQFILSSKKLLLSDSGFYLCAWSPLRLLSRETQYFGPGTRLLVL.

This clonotype was detected only once. This chain connects TRBV27 to TRBJ1-5; 7 nucleotides align to TRBD1. CDR1 is MNHEY and CDR2 is SMNVEV in the germline V gene (reference sequence). This CDR3 is 14 amino acids long. With V trimmed by 5 bases and J by 6 bases, 7 bases remained unmatched. CDR3 region: CASSPTQGGQPQHF. Written as DNA, the CDR3 is TGTGCCAGCAGTCCGACCCAGGGGGGTCAGCCCCAGCATTTT.

For the CDR3, the DNA is TGTGCCAGCAGTCCCGGGGTCACGGGGCCCCAGCATTTT. This translates into CASSPGVTGPQHF. The chain carries TRBV12-3 or TRBV12-4 and TRBJ1-5; unclear D gene. V was trimmed by 5 bases and J by 9 bases, leaving 14 bases between them. CDR3 length equals 13 residues.

The V gene is TRBV20-1, the J gene TRBJ2-1, with D uncertain. Looked up from germline, CDR1 is DFQATT and CDR2 is SNEGSKA (reference sequence). The CDR3 runs 15 residues. The V end lost 0 bases, the J end lost 3 bases, and 12 bases lay between the germline ends. This CDR3 reads CSARDDSSIYNEQFF. DNA for the CDR3: TGCAGTGCTAGAGATGATAGTTCGATCTACAATGAGCAGTTCTTC.

This clonotype was seen at least ten times. The chain has TRBV7-9 and TRBJ2-7; D is perhaps TRBD1 or TRBD2 (5 bases each). With 3 bases removed from V and 3 bases from J, the gap between germline ends came to 15 bases. Per the germline V gene, CDR1 is SEHNR and CDR2 is FQNEAQ (reference sequence). The CDR3 has 15 amino acids. The CDR3 DNA follows: TGTGCCAGCAGCTTGCTCAAGTCGGGGCACTACGAGCAGTACTTC. Amino acid sequence: CASSLLKSGHYEQYF. Full variable domain (remainder filled in from reference TRBV7-9 and TRBJ2-7): DTGVSQNPRHKITKRGQNVTFRCDPISEHNRLYWYRQTLGQGPEFLTYFQNEAQLEKSRLLSDRFSAERPKGSFSTLEIQRTEQGDSAMYLCASSLLKSGHYEQYFGPGTRLTVT.

This clonotype was seen a handful of times. V and J are TRBV27 and TRBJ1-2; TRBD1 might be the D (6 bases). Germline V gene data show CDR1 as MNHEY and CDR2 as SMNVEV (reference sequence). V lost 7 bases and J lost 8, with 20 bases in between. This CDR3 is 14 amino acids long. Here the CDR3 DNA reads TGTGCCAGCAATATGGGGGGCAAGGCGGGCGGCTACACCTTC. It specifies CASNMGGKAGGYTF.